What follows describes a single T cell receptor (beta chain). The clone's antigen remains unknown. The input lacks base qualities; no much larger clone sits a single base away. The CDR3 measures 15 amino acids from cysteine to phenylalanine. Only CDR3 DNA remains: 45 bases, in frame from the first base. CDR1 and CDR2 (SGHRS, YFSETQ) derive from the germline V gene. The germline ends are 14 bases apart after V is trimmed by 4 bases and J by 1 base. This sample was taken from a study of cytomegalovirus exposure and HLA in healthy donors (TCRdb year 2017). Broadly, across the study: According to an earlier analysis of several hundred of the donors, about 179 million T cells yielded 117 million unique TCR beta sequences and 250 to 350 Gb of sequence data. Class I and class II HLA loci were covered by the typing at four-digit resolution. Approximately 310 gigabases of sequencing data and about 92 million unique TCR sequences made up an early release that covered 640 HLA-typed donors. Among around 400 genotyped donors of the cohort, an average of 235,054 unique TCR beta nucleotide sequences were sequenced per donor, roughly 18% of them non-productive. Of the 300 to 500 genotyped donors, 70% to 90% were placed in the genetic ancestry cluster associated with self-reported Caucasian donors. To predict cytomegalovirus infection status, the study combined high-throughput TCR immunosequencing, statistical association of individual TCRs with disease status, and machine learning. Rather than drawing on any new phenotypic data, the later analysis identified candidate immune exposures from TCR beta sequences and the way those sequences occurred across donors. The number of typed donors differed by locus: about 629-640 for A, B, C, DRB1 and DQB1; some 540 for DQA1; 606 for DPA1; and some 450 for DPB1. Four to six DR-DQ haplotypes were handled as single units for association and clustering, since linkage in the cohort was strong. A separate validation cohort of approximately 120 different subjects was used in addition to the roughly 620-subject first cohort. All discovery cohort repertoires had been generated on a single sequencing platform. The study aimed to test whether signatures of past pathogen exposure could be identified by cataloging public T cell receptors. A later genetic analysis used genome-wide SNP genotypes for about 65% of the roughly 670 donors, treating that subset as a discovery cohort. An earlier analysis of several hundred of the donors used high-throughput TCR beta sequencing to judge whether each TCR beta V gene segment behaved as functional or pseudogenic. Using immunosequencing, the study profiled T cell repertoires from some 670 subjects and related those repertoires to cytomegalovirus serostatus. A later analysis re-analyzed previously published TCR beta repertoires from roughly 630 donors and added high-resolution HLA genotyping to study TCR occurrence patterns. Donor age, sex, ethnicity and CMV serostatus were compiled alongside the repertoire data. Beyond this particular receptor, the publication reports: Linkage disequilibrium might explain the correlated functional status among segregating V segments, but an unknown experimental factor could not be ruled out. Approximately 16 rarely observed V segments, including chromosome 9 orphons, were excluded from the earlier analysis of about 500 of the donors because counts were too low. When HLA alleles, especially DR and DQ, strongly co-occurred, attributing TCR associations to individual alleles was difficult. Sequencing depth was assumed to be roughly uniform across donors in the presence/absence analyses, though that assumption may not hold. In this cohort, only TCR beta chains were sequenced, and detectable features were limited by the absence of alpha or paired-chain data. Several of the top co-occurrence clusters appeared to be linked to parvovirus B19, influenza, CMV and Epstein-Barr virus, according to a later analysis. In an earlier analysis of about 540 of the donors, most TCR beta V segments were observed in productive rearrangements about 90% or about 30% of the time, broadly matching IMGT annotations. Some IMGT-functional V segments, including TRBV6-2 and TRBV6-3, could not be distinguished by the 87-base-pair reads and were therefore excluded. A further reported finding was that TCR beta sequences accurately predicted the HLA-A and HLA-B alleles for most subjects in the first cohort. V-gene and J-gene trimming of TCR beta chains was associated with a missense DCLRE1C variant in a later genetic analysis, and the association was replicated in an independent cohort. In vitro tests confirmed that a few of the cytomegalovirus-associated TCR beta chains recognize cytomegalovirus antigens. Compared with the 666-donor mean, donors in an Asian-associated ancestry cluster had fewer N-insertions in productive TCRs, according to a later genetic analysis. A cluster of highly shared sequence variants was judged likely to represent a technical artifact of the sequencing pipeline. Because HLA typing was unavailable for some donors at each locus, only the typed subset was used in association tests. Across donors, most TCR sequences were observed very rarely, whereas some public TCRs were present in many individuals. In a later analysis, HLA-associated TCR beta chains were found to be more clonally expanded and to have lower generation probabilities than equally common non-associated chains. In a later analysis, over 15,000 TCR beta sequences were associated with specific HLA alleles at a false discovery rate of 0.05. The study gave a list of 150 to 200 TCR beta chains associated with cytomegalovirus. A later analysis found that most CMV-associated TCR beta chains appeared HLA-restricted, with HLA associations seemingly driven largely by CMV exposure. It was suggested by the authors that the approach could potentially be generalized to other disease states and immunological phenotypes. In a later analysis, TCR association rates were found to vary across HLA loci, with the most associated TCRs seen for DRB1 alleles and the fewest for HLA-C alleles. In both the original and validation cohorts, the classifier was reported to diagnose cytomegalovirus status with high specificity and sensitivity. CMV serostatus was the only immune exposure information available for the cohort.

The receptor library was made with the immunoSEQ multiplex PCR assay. The multiplex PCR relied on a mix of 60 forward primers for TCR Vbeta segments and 13 reverse primers for TCR Jbeta segments. Amplification of the CDR3 region of rearranged TCR beta genes was performed with a multiplex PCR assay on genomic DNA. On the Illumina HiSeq System, the amplified TCR beta libraries were sequenced as 87-base-pair reads. Processing in the source paper ran as follows. In a later analysis, roughly 80 million unique TCR beta chains were counted across the 690 or so repertoires, and about 10 million of these chains were shared by at least two donors. A nearest-neighbor algorithm error-corrected the raw reads and collapsed the reads into unique sequences, merging closely related sequences to remove PCR and sequencing errors. To assign V, D and J gene segments, CDR3 sequences were aligned to IMGT reference sequences. For a sequence to be retained, a match of at least six nucleotides to both a V gene segment and a J gene segment was required. A rearrangement counted as productive if the CDR3 had no stop codons and remained in frame with V and J, and every other rearrangement counted as non-productive. Following IMGT convention, CDR3 was defined as the stretch from the second conserved V-encoded cysteine up to the conserved J-encoded phenylalanine. In an earlier analysis of 550 to 650 of the donors, sequences lacking an unambiguous match to a single V gene segment were excluded. An earlier analysis of 550 to 650 of the donors classified V segments as functional when productive rearrangements were above 56.7% and as segregating when the standard deviation between donors was above 5%. A statistical classification framework was built to diagnose cytomegalovirus status from the catalog of TCR beta chain sequences. V and J gene assignment, in a later analysis, came from comparing TCR nucleotide sequences with IMGT/GENE-DB human TR gene sequences. In a later analysis, CDR3 sequences and most-parsimonious VDJ recombination scenarios were assigned using the TCRdist pipeline. In a later analysis, each TCR beta chain was defined by its CDR3 amino acid sequence together with its V-gene family, and reads lacking a unique V-gene family were excluded. In a later analysis, fewer than 650 highly shared, low-generation-probability nucleotide sequences were removed to address suspected cross-contamination and a sequencing artifact. For each public chain, a later analysis derived a clonal expansion index from normalized ranks of inferred template counts within each repertoire. Generation probabilities in a later analysis came from a VDJ recombination model fitted to out-of-frame rearrangements, and those results were checked against IGoR. In a later analysis, TCR-TCR, TCR-HLA and TCR-CMV co-occurrence was scored with hypergeometric tests, and a repertoire-size bias correction was applied to TCR pairs. In a later analysis, false discovery rates were estimated by permuting HLA or CMV assignments 20 times. In a later analysis, co-occurring TCRs were grouped with DBSCAN, and TCRdist sequence similarity was added when clustering was performed within HLA-allele-positive subsets. Co-occurrence clustering excluded repertoires with fewer than 30,000 or more than 120,000 public chains, plus five with anomalous nucleotide sharing. Not all clones reach the TCRdb copy of this immuneACCESS table, which keeps in-frame sequences only. Checked studies attribute under half of the gap to unresolved V genes and leave the rest unexplained. For V, J and clone size, that table is used; D and trimming come from the DNA. Within this sample are 100,000 to 150,000 clones, with 77% of them counted one time only. The ten largest clones take up roughly 1% of the sample.

In total, roughly 670 healthy bone marrow donors made up the cohort. At the time of sampling, every cohort member was nominally healthy, though immune exposures that went unrecorded were likely present. The donor tested CMV seronegative, placing the donor among the 300 to 400 seronegative members of the cohort. A peripheral blood sample was provided by each donor, and peripheral blood mononuclear cells were used for TCR beta sequencing. The Qiagen DNeasy Blood Extraction Kit was used to extract genomic DNA from the blood cell samples. The sequencing input was PBMCs. This chain is built from TRBV5-1 and TRBJ1-1; the D gene is unclear. The sequence derives from a woman aged 55-69 years in good health and CMV-seronegative. The DNA is as follows: TGCGCCAGCAGCCCGGCCGGCAGGTCGAACACTGAAGCTTTCTTT. This gives the protein CASSPAGRSNTEAFF.